This is a list of T cell receptor beta chains from one sample in a study of graft-versus-host responses after intestinal transplantation. TCRdb's table, derived via immunoSEQ multiplex PCR, lists solely in-frame clones and lacks some. The table has approximately 38,000 clones, roughly four fifths seen once. The specimen was PBMCs, collected 1070 days after transplant. These receptors were obtained from a human patient who received an intestinal transplant, so some T cells may come from the graft donor. Each CDR3 is given with its conserved first and last residue. The D gene is left open where the match is weak. Not every row has a clone size; where given, it reads once, few, many or a size class.

clone_size	v_call	j_call	d_call	cdr3_nt	cdr3_aa
.	TRBV28	TRBJ2-2	.	TGTGCCAGCAGTTCCAGGGCTCCGACCGGGGAGCTGTTTTTT	CASSSRAPTGELFF
.	TRBV27	TRBJ1-2	.	TGTGCCAGCAGTTTATCGGCAGGTGGCAACCTCTATGGCTACACCTTC	CASSLSAGGNLYGYTF
.	TRBV5-4	TRBJ2-5	TRBD2	TGTGCCAGCAGCGCTAGCGGGGGGCAAGAGACCCAGTACTTC	CASSASGGQETQYF
.	TRBV5-1	TRBJ1-1	TRBD1	TGCGCCAGCAGCTCGACAGGGACGAACACTGAAGCTTTCTTT	CASSSTGTNTEAFF
.	TRBV5-4	TRBJ1-1	TRBD1	TGTGCCAGCAGCTTGCCGGGACAGGGAGAAGGAGCTTTCTTT	CASSLPGQGEGAFF
few	TRBV19	TRBJ1-2	TRBD1	TGTGCCAGTGGGGGACAGGGGGCGAATGGCTACACCTTC	CASGGQGANGYTF
.	TRBV6-1	TRBJ1-3	.	TGTGCCAGCAGTGAAATGGAGGGGGCTGGAAACACCATATATTTT	CASSEMEGAGNTIYF
.	TRBV30	TRBJ1-5	.	TGTGCCTGGAGTGCCGCTGGAGCGTATAGCAATCAGCCCCAGCATTTT	CAWSAAGAYSNQPQHF
.	TRBV7-8	TRBJ2-6	.	TGTGCCAGCAGCCGTCTTCAGGGGGCCAACGTCCTGACTTTC	CASSRLQGANVLTF
.	TRBV28	TRBJ1-1	.	TGTGCCAGCAGTTTACCCCGACTAGCTTTCTTT	CASSLPRLAFF
.	TRBV2	TRBJ1-6	.	TGTGCCAGCAAACAGGGACCCGACCGGAGTTCACCCCTCCACTTT	CASKQGPDRSSPLHF
once	TRBV29-1	TRBJ2-7	.	TGCAGCGTTGTAAAGGGGGCCTACGAGCAGTACTTC	CSVVKGAYEQYF
.	TRBV5-1	TRBJ2-5	.	TGCGCCAGCAGCTTGGTGGCAGGGCGTCAAGAGACCCAGTACTTC	CASSLVAGRQETQYF
.	TRBV6-5	TRBJ1-4	.	TGTGCCAGCAGCCCCCAGAATGAAAAACTGTTTTTT	CASSPQNEKLFF
.	TRBV5-1	TRBJ2-2	TRBD1	TGCGCCAGCAGCCTGCCCCTAGGACAGGGGAGAGCCGGGGAGCTGTTTTTT	CASSLPLGQGRAGELFF
.	TRBV9	TRBJ2-5	.	TGTGCCAGCAGCGTAGATAACGGGGGAAGGCCGGGGTATGAGACCCAGTACTTC	CASSVDNGGRPGYETQYF
.	TRBV30	TRBJ2-1	TRBD2	TGTGCCTGGAGTTCGGGACTAGCGGTTTACAATGAGCAGTTCTTC	CAWSSGLAVYNEQFF
.	TRBV15	TRBJ1-4	TRBD1	TGTGCCACCGCGGGACAGGCCGAGAATGAAAAACTGTTTTTT	CATAGQAENEKLFF
few	TRBV15	TRBJ2-7	.	TGTGCCACCAGCAGGGACGGGGCGCGGCAGTACTTC	CATSRDGARQYF
.	TRBV29-1	TRBJ1-2	.	TGCAGCGTTGAAGAGAATGGCTACACCTTC	CSVEENGYTF
.	TRBV5-1	TRBJ2-3	.	TGCGCCAGCAGCTTGGAGGACTTCACAGATACGCAGTATTTT	CASSLEDFTDTQYF
.	TRBV25-1	TRBJ1-1	.	TGTGCCAGCAGTGCCCAGTCCGACACTGAAGCTTTCTTT	CASSAQSDTEAFF
.	TRBV2	TRBJ2-7	.	TGTGCCAGCAGGAGGGACTCATACTACGAGCAGTACTTC	CASRRDSYYEQYF
.	TRBV9	TRBJ1-6	.	TGTGCCAGCAGCGTAGACCGGAGCTCCTATAATTCACCCCTCCACTTT	CASSVDRSSYNSPLHF
.	TRBV9	TRBJ2-2	.	TGTGCCAGCAGCGGAGCCCCCCTGGGAGTTTCGACCGGGGAGCTGTTTTTT	CASSGAPLGVSTGELFF
.	TRBV18	TRBJ2-6	TRBD1	TGTGCCAGCTCACCACAGGGAGGACAGGGTTCCCTGGCCAGGGTTCGCTCTGGGGCCAACGTCCTGACTTTC	CASSPQGGQGSLARVRSGANVLTF
.	TRBV7-2	TRBJ1-6	.	TGTGCCAGCAGCTTTTACGGGAGGCTCTCACCCCTCCACTTT	CASSFYGRLSPLHF
medium-sized	TRBV6-1	TRBJ1-3	.	TGTGCCAGCATGAGGGGGGCTGGAAACACCATATATTTT	CASMRGAGNTIYF
.	TRBV7-9	TRBJ1-4	TRBD1	TGTGCCAGCAGCTTAGGGGACAGGGATGAAAAACTGTTTTTT	CASSLGDRDEKLFF